This TCR beta chain was identified in a study of Graves' ophthalmopathy and Graves' hyperthyroidism. In the study overall: No treatment had been given when peripheral blood was collected at initial diagnosis. Study-wide points: Blood contained most expanded thyroid clonotypes exceeding 0.001 frequency.

For this clonotype: Its antigen is unidentified.

Trimming at V came to 5 bases and at J to 5 bases, leaving 26 bases not matched to a gene. Germline V lookup: CDR1 MRHNA, CDR2 SNTAGT. CDR3 length: 21 amino acids. The authors amplified TCR beta CDR3 regions, and they did so from RNA transcripts for repertoire sequencing. First-round RT-PCR employed HTBI primers, with a second-round multiplex PCR after it. MiXCR was run by TCRdb on the multiplex PCR reads, yielding one entry per CDR3 protein. This sample carries about 210,000 distinct CDR3 sequences, roughly 27% of them seen once, and the ten largest clones take about 8.2%. Lactation, pregnancy, uncontrolled infections and other autoimmune diseases were all grounds for excluding patients. Clinicians made diagnoses from clinical symptoms, serum thyroxine, TRAb, thyroid ultrasound and orbital computed tomography.

The chain combines TRBV6-4 with TRBJ1-5; 8 bases align to TRBD1. The receptor was isolated from a man aged 50 or older with Graves' ophthalmopathy. The sequencing input was peripheral blood. The CDR3 sequence is CASSTPAGTGGRDRSDQPQHF. CDR3 sequence (DNA): TGTGCCAGCAGTACCCCGGCGGGCACGGGGGGCCGGGACAGGTCTGATCAGCCCCAGCATTTT.